The 12 T cell receptor beta chains in this list originate from one sample, sequenced in a study of blood T cell repertoires in COVID-19 (dated by TCRdb to 2020 to 2022). Library preparation used the immunoSEQ multiplex PCR assay. Not all clones reach the TCRdb copy of this immuneACCESS table, which keeps in-frame sequences only. Checked studies attribute under half of the gap to unresolved V genes and leave the rest unexplained. The sample table lists some 78,000 clones, around nine tenths of them with a count of one. Around 5% of the sample lies in the top ten. Specimen: peripheral blood. The receptors here all came from a woman of 80 years or more with active or convalescent COVID-19.

The V gene is TRBV5-4, the J gene TRBJ2-1; 7 bases match TRBD2. Germline CDR1 SGHNT, CDR2 YYREEE (reference sequence). The CDR3 is 15 amino acids. Losses at the gene ends were 6 bases for V and 0 bases for J; bases not matched to a gene: 6. The CDR3 bases are TGTGCCAGCACCCTAACTAGCGCCTCCTACAATGAGCAGTTCTTC. It yields the protein CASTLTSASYNEQFF.

The chain carries TRBV28 and TRBJ2-7, with 9 bases lining up with TRBD1. Per germline, CDR1 MDHEN and CDR2 SYDVKM. The CDR3 runs 13 residues. Losses at the gene ends were 5 bases for V and 5 bases for J; bases not matched to a gene: 4. CDR3 sequence: CASSPTGGDEQYF. CDR3 nucleotide sequence: TGTGCCAGCAGTCCGACAGGGGGGGACGAGCAGTACTTC.

This chain connects TRBV24-1 to TRBJ2-1; 9 bases are shared with TRBD1. V lost 11 bases, J lost 3 bases, and 4 bases stayed unmatched. The CDR3 spans 13 residues. The germline V gene encodes CDR1 KGHDR and CDR2 SFDVKD. Here the CDR3 DNA reads TGTGCCATTCCGGGACAGGGCTACAATGAGCAGTTCTTC. This codes for CAIPGQGYNEQFF.

The rearrangement joins TRBV20-1 to TRBJ1-2; D is possibly TRBD1 (5 bases). Germline CDR1 is DFQATT and CDR2 is SNEGSKA (reference sequence). The CDR3 has 11 residues. Here the CDR3 reads CRGGVSYGYTF. In nucleotides, the CDR3 is TGCCGGGGCGGGGTTAGCTATGGCTACACCTTC.

This chain links TRBV6-6 with TRBJ2-7; TRBD1 aligns across 9 bases. The V gene end was trimmed by 7 bases and the J gene end by 2 bases; junction bases not matched to a gene: 6. The length of the CDR3 is 14 residues. CDR1 is MNHNY, CDR2 SVGAGI, per germline (reference sequence). The CDR3 bases are TGTGCCAGCACCGTACGACAGGGGGCCTACGAGCAGTACTTC. The encoded protein is CASTVRQGAYEQYF.

The chain combines TRBV4-3 with TRBJ1-1; TRBD1 matches 9 bases. V gave up 0 bases and J gave up 5 bases; unmatched junction bases: 10. Germline assignment: CDR1 LGHNA and CDR2 YSLEER. The CDR3 is 17 residues long. The CDR3 is CASSQDITHRGRTEAFF. The CDR3 nucleotides read TGCGCCAGCAGCCAAGATATAACGCACAGGGGGCGGACTGAAGCTTTCTTT.

This clone has a single count. This chain uses TRBV12-3 or TRBV12-4 with TRBJ2-7; a possible D gene is TRBD2 (5 bases). The CDR3 spans 13 residues. The germline V and J ends were trimmed by 5 bases and 5 bases, with 13 bases remaining between them. The CDR3, as DNA: TGTGCCAGCAGTCCCCGAGGAGGCCACGAGCAGTACTTC. Protein: CASSPRGGHEQYF.

The chain joins TRBV3-1 (or the pseudogene TRBV3-2) to TRBJ2-1; 11 nucleotides match TRBD2. J gave up 1 base and V 0 bases, and 11 bases lay outside the gene matches. CDR3 length: 20 residues. CDR1 and CDR2 (germline): LGHDT, YNNKEL (reference sequence). As DNA, the CDR3 is TGTGCCAGCAGCCAAGACGGGATTAGCGGGAGGGTAAGGTCCTACAATGAGCAGTTCTTC. Encoded protein: CASSQDGISGRVRSYNEQFF.

The rearrangement joins TRBV9 to TRBJ2-7; 9 bases are a match to TRBD2. The CDR3 has 16 amino acids. With 0 bases clipped from V and 4 bases from J, the junction kept 8 bases outside the gene matches. CDR1 SGDLS and CDR2 YYNGEE come from the germline V gene. The CDR3 loop is CASSVAGVAGVYEQYF. The DNA for the CDR3 is TGTGCCAGCAGCGTAGCTGGAGTAGCGGGAGTTTACGAGCAGTACTTC.

A few counts support this clone. V usage is TRBV7-9 and J usage is TRBJ2-7; TRBD1 is a possible D gene (5 bases). The germline V gene has CDR1 SEHNR and CDR2 FQNEAQ (reference sequence). CDR3 size: 12 residues. The V end was cut by 4 bases, the J end by 6 bases, with 10 bases between. CDR3 region: CASSYGQGEQYF. The CDR3 nucleotides read TGTGCCAGCAGCTACGGACAAGGCGAGCAGTACTTC.

The rearrangement joins TRBV19 to TRBJ1-1; the match to TRBD1 covers 7 bases. Looked up from germline, CDR1 is LNHDA and CDR2 is SQIVND (reference sequence). This CDR3 contains 15 residues. Unmatched junction bases numbered 10, after V lost 4 bases and J lost 5 bases. CDR3: CASSTQGLPETEAFF. CDR3 DNA sequence: TGTGCCAGTAGTACACAGGGGCTTCCTGAAACTGAAGCTTTCTTT.

About this clone: Other DNA sequences of this sample code for an identical CDR3. The DNA of the CDR3 is TGTGCCAGCAGCCGACAGGGGGGGTCCTACGAGCAGTACTTC. Translation: CASSRQGGSYEQYF. The chain combines TRBV5-4 with TRBJ2-7, with 9 bases identical to TRBD1. Germline V gene sequence: CDR1 SGHNT, CDR2 YYREEE (reference sequence). The J segment lost 1 base and the V segment lost 4 bases, leaving 3 bases of the junction unmatched. The CDR3 totals 14 residues.